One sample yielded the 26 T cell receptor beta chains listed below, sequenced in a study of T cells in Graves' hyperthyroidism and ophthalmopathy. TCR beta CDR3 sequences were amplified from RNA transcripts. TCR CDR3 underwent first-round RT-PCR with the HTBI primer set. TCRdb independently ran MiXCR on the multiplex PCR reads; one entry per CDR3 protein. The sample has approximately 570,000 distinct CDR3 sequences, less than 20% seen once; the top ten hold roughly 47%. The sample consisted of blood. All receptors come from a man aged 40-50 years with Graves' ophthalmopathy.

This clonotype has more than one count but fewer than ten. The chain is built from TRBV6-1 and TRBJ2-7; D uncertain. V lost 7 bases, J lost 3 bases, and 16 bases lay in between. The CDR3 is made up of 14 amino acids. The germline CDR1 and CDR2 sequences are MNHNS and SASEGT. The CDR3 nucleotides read TGTGCCAGCAAATACACCCCCAACAGCTACGAGCAGTACTTC. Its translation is CASKYTPNSYEQYF.

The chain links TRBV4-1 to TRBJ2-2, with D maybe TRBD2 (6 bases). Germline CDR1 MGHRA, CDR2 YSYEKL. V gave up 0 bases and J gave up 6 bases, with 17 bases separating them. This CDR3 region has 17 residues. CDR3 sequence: CASSQDSGLHKSGELFF. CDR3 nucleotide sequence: TGCGCCAGCAGCCAAGATAGCGGCTTGCATAAGTCCGGGGAGCTGTTTTTT.

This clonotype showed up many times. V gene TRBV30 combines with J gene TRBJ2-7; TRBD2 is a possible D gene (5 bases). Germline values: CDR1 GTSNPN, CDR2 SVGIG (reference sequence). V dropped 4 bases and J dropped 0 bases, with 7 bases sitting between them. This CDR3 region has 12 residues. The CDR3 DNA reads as TGTGCCTGGATCAGCGGCTCCTACGAGCAGTACTTC. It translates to CAWISGSYEQYF.

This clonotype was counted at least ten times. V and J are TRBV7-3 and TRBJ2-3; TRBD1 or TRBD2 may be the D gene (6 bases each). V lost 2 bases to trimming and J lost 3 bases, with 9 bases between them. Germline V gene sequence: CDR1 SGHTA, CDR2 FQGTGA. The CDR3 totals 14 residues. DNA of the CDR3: TGTGCCAGCAGCTTATTAGGGGGGACAGATACGCAGTATTTT. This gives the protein CASSLLGGTDTQYF.

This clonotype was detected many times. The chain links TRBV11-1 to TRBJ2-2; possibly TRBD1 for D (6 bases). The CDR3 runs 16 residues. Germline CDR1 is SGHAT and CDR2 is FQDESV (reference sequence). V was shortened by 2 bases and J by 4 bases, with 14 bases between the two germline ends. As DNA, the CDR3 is TGTGCCAGCAGCTTAAAGTCAGGGGTCAGCACCGGGGAGCTGTTTTTT. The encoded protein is CASSLKSGVSTGELFF.

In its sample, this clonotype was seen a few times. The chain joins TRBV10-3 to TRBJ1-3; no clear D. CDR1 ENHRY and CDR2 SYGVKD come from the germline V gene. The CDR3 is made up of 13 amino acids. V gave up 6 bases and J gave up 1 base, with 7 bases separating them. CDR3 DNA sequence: TGTGCCATCAGGGTTGGGTCTGGAAACACCATATATTTT. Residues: CAIRVGSGNTIYF.

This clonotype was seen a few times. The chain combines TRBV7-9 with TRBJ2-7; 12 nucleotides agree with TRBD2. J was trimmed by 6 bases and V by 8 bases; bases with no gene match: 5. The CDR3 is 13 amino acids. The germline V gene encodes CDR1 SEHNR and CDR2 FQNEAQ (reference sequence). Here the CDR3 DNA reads TGTGCCAGCCAAACTAGCGGGGGGATCGAGCAGTACTTC. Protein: CASQTSGGIEQYF.

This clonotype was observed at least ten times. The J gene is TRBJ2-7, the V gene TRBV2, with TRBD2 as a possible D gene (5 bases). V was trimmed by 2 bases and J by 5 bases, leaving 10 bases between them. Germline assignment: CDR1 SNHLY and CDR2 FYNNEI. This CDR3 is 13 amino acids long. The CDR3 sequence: CASSEQASNEQYF. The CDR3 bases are TGTGCCAGCAGTGAACAGGCTAGCAACGAGCAGTACTTC.

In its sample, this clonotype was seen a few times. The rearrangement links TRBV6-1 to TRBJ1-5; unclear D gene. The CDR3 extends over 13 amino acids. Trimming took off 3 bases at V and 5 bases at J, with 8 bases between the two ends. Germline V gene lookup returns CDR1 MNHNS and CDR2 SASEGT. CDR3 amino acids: CASSDSGDQPQHF. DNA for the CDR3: TGTGCCAGCAGTGACAGCGGAGATCAGCCCCAGCATTTT.

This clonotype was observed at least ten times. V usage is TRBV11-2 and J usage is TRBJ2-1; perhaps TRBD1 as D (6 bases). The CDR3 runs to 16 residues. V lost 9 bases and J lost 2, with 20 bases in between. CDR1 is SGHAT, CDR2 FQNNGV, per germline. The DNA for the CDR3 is TGTGCCAGTCGATCAACCTCGGACAGTACCTACAATGAGCAGTTCTTC. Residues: CASRSTSDSTYNEQFF.

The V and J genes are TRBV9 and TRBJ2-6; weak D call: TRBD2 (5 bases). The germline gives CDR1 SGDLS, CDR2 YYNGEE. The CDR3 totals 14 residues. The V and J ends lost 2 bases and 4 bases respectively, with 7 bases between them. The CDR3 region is CASSVPGGANVLTF. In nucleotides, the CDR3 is TGTGCCAGCAGCGTCCCGGGGGGGGCCAACGTCCTGACTTTC.

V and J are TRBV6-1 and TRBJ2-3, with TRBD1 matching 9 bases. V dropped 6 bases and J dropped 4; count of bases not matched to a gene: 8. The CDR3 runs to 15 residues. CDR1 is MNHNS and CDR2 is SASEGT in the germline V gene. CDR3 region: CASSGTGIFADTQYF. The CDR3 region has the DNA TGTGCCAGCAGCGGGACAGGGATATTCGCAGATACGCAGTATTTT.

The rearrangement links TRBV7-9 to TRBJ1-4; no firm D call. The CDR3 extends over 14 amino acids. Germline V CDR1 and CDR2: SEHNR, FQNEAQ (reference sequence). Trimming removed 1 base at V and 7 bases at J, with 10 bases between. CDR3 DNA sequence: TGTGCCAGCAGCTTAGAGTTTATGGGTGAAAAACTGTTTTTT. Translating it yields CASSLEFMGEKLFF.

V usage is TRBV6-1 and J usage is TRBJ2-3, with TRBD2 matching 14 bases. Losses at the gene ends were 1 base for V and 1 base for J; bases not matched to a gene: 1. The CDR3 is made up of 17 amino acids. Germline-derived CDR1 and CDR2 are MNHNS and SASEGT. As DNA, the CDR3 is TGTGCCAGCAGTGAAGGGGGACTAGCGGGGGGCACAGATACGCAGTATTTT. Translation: CASSEGGLAGGTDTQYF.

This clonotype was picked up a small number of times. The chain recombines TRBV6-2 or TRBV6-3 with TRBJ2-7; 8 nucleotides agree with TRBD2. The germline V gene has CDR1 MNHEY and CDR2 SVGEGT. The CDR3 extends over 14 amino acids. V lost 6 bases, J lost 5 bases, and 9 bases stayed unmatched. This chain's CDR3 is CASRAGVPFNEQYF. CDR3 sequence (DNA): TGTGCCAGCAGAGCGGGAGTTCCCTTTAACGAGCAGTACTTC.

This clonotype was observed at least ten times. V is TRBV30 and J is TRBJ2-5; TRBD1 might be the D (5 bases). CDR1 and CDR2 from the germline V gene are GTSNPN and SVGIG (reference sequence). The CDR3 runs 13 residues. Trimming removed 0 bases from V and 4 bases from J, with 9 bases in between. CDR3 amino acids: CAWSVTRAETQYF. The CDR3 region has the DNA TGTGCCTGGAGTGTAACCAGGGCAGAGACCCAGTACTTC.

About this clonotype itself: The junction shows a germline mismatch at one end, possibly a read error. CDR3 amino acids: CASSQDSGDYEQYF. CDR3 in DNA: TGCGCCAGCAGCCAAGACAGCGGGGACTACGAGCAGTACTTC. The chain recombines TRBV7-9 with TRBJ2-7; 7 bases are a match to TRBD2. The germline CDR1 and CDR2 sequences are SEHNR and FQNEAQ (reference sequence). This CDR3 is built from 14 residues.

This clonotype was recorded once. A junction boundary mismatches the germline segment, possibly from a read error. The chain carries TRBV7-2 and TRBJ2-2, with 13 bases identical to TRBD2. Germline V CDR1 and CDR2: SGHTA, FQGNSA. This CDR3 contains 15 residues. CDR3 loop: CASSATSGRSGEPFF. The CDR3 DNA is TGTGCCAGCAGCGCGACTAGCGGGAGGTCCGGGGAGCCGTTTTTT.

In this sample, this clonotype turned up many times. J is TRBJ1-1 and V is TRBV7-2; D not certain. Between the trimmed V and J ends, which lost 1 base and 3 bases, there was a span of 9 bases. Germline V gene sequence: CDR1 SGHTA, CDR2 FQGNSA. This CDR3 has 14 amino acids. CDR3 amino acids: CASSLENSHTEAFF. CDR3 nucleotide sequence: TGTGCCAGCAGCTTAGAAAACAGTCACACTGAAGCTTTCTTT.

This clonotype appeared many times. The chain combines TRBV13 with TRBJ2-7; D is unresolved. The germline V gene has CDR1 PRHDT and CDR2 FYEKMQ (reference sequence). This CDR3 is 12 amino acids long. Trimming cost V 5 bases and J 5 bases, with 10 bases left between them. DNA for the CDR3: TGTGCCAGCAGCCAAAGAGCCCACGAGCAGTACTTC. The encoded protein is CASSQRAHEQYF.

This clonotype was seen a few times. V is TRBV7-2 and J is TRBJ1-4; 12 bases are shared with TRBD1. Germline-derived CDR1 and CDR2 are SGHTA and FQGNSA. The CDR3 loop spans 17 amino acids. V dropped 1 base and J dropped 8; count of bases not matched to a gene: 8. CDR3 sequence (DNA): TGTGCCAGCAGCTTAGTGGGACAGGGGGCGTCGGGCGAAAAACTGTTTTTT. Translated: CASSLVGQGASGEKLFF.

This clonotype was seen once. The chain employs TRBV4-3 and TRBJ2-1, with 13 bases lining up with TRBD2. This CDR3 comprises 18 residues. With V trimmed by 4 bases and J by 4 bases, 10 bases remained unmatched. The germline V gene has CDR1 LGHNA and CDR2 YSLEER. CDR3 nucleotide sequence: TGCGCCAGCAGCCGCGGGACTAGCGGGGTGGTAGGATACAATGAGCAGTTCTTC. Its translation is CASSRGTSGVVGYNEQFF.

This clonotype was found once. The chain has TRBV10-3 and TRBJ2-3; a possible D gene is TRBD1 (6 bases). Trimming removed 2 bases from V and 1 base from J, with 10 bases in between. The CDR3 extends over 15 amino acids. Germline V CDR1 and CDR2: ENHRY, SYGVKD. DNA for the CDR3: TGTGCCATCAGTGAGGGGGGCAGGGGCACAGATACGCAGTATTTT. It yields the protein CAISEGGRGTDTQYF.

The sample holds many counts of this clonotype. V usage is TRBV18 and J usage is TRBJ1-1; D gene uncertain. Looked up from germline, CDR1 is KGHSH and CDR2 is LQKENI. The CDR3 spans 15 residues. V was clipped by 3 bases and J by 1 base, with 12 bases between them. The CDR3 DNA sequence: TGTGCCAGCTCACCCGTACACCCTCCGAACACTGAAGCTTTCTTT. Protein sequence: CASSPVHPPNTEAFF.

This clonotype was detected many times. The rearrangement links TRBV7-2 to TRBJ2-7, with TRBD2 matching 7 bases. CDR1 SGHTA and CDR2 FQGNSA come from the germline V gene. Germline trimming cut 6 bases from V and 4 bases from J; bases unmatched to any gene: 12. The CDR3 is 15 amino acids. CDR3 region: CASSWGRGQHYEQYF. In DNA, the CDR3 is TGTGCCAGCAGTTGGGGGAGGGGCCAGCATTACGAGCAGTACTTC.

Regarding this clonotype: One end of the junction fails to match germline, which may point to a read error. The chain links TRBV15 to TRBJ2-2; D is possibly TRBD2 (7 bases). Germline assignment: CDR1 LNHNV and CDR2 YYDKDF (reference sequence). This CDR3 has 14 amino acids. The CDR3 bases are TGTGCCACGGAGGGGGGGTCGAACACCGGGGAGCTGCTTTTT. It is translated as CATEGGSNTGELLF.